The rows below give T cell receptor beta chains drawn from one sample of a study of blood T cell repertoires in COVID-19. Generated by immunoSEQ multiplex PCR, the TCRdb table keeps only in-frame clones and is missing some. The data hold about 190,000 clones, with around 84% observed a single time. Material: peripheral blood. The receptors come from a human donor in a cohort sampled during active COVID-19. Both conserved end residues are part of each CDR3. The D gene is left open where the match is weak. Size is stated for part of the rows, as once, few or many counts, or as a class when the clone is expanded.

V gene,J gene,D gene,clone size,CDR3 protein,CDR3 DNA
TRBV7-9,TRBJ2-2,TRBD1,.,CASSLIGQGGTGELFF,TGTGCCAGCAGCTTAATTGGACAGGGCGGCACCGGGGAGCTGTTTTTT
TRBV28,TRBJ2-7,.,.,CASSLAGRPLIAYEQYF,TGTGCCAGCAGTTTGGCGGGCAGGCCTTTAATAGCCTACGAGCAGTACTTC
TRBV24-1,TRBJ1-1,.,once,CATYTTRPGYNTEAFF,TGTGCCACCTACACCACCAGACCGGGATATAACACTGAAGCTTTCTTT
TRBV4-2,TRBJ2-3,.,.,CASSQDPRDTQYF,TGTGCCAGCAGCCAAGATCCGAGGGATACGCAGTATTTT
TRBV5-1,TRBJ1-2,TRBD1,.,CASSPQGDFYGYTF,TGCGCCAGCAGCCCGCAGGGGGATTTCTATGGCTACACCTTC
TRBV27,TRBJ2-3,.,.,CASSLEGTDTQYF,TGTGCCAGCAGTTTAGAGGGAACAGATACGCAGTATTTT
TRBV5-8,TRBJ2-3,.,.,CASSLRGTDTQYF,TGTGCCAGCAGCTTGAGGGGGACAGATACGCAGTATTTT
TRBV18,TRBJ1-1,TRBD1,.,CASDRTGVNTEAFF,TGTGCCAGCGACAGGACAGGCGTGAACACTGAAGCTTTCTTT
TRBV3-1/TRBV3-2,TRBJ1-1,TRBD1,.,CASSTRQGGEAFF,TGTGCCAGCAGCACCAGACAGGGGGGTGAAGCTTTCTTT
TRBV29-1,TRBJ1-1,.,few,CSVGRGVNTEAFF,TGCAGCGTTGGGAGGGGCGTGAACACTGAAGCTTTCTTT
TRBV3-1/TRBV3-2,TRBJ1-4,TRBD1,.,CASSRRQGGEKLFF,TGTGCCAGCAGCCGCAGACAGGGAGGTGAAAAACTGTTTTTT
TRBV6-4,TRBJ2-2,.,.,CASSEVERAHSNTGELFF,TGTGCCAGCAGTGAGGTCGAGCGGGCGCATTCGAACACCGGGGAGCTGTTTTTT
TRBV7-3,TRBJ2-1,TRBD1,.,CASSLTKGGDEQFF,TGTGCCAGCAGCTTAACGAAAGGGGGCGATGAGCAGTTCTTC
TRBV19,TRBJ1-3,.,.,CASSMGWGDSGNTIYF,TGTGCCAGTAGTATGGGCTGGGGCGACTCTGGAAACACCATATATTTT
TRBV19,TRBJ2-2,TRBD1,.,CASSLGRGRTGELFF,TGTGCCAGTAGTCTGGGCAGGGGGCGAACCGGGGAGCTGTTTTTT
TRBV28,TRBJ1-5,TRBD1,.,CASSSGGTNQPQHF,TGTGCCAGCAGTTCAGGGGGAACGAATCAGCCCCAGCATTTT
TRBV7-9,TRBJ1-1,.,.,CASLEMNTEAFF,TGTGCCAGCCTAGAGATGAACACTGAAGCTTTCTTT
TRBV19,TRBJ1-5,TRBD1,.,CASRKRQGAWQPQHF,TGTGCCAGTAGGAAGCGGCAGGGGGCATGGCAGCCCCAGCATTTT
TRBV6-5,TRBJ1-3,.,once,CASITDSGNTIYF,TGTGCCAGTATCACAGATTCTGGAAACACCATATATTTT
TRBV5-1,TRBJ2-3,.,once,CASSLPMSAGNTDTQYF,TGCGCCAGCAGCTTGCCTATGTCGGCAGGGAACACAGATACGCAGTATTTT
TRBV7-6,TRBJ2-1,.,.,CASSLLSGADEQFF,TGTGCCAGCAGCCTGCTGTCAGGGGCGGATGAGCAGTTCTTC
TRBV19,TRBJ1-2,TRBD1,once,CASRTGTGDHGYTF,TGTGCCAGTAGGACGGGGACAGGGGACCATGGCTACACCTTC
TRBV10-3,TRBJ2-7,TRBD2,.,CAISESFSGSGRGEQYF,TGTGCCATCAGTGAGTCTTTCTCGGGGAGCGGGAGAGGCGAGCAGTACTTC
TRBV2,TRBJ2-1,.,.,CASSDSLSSYNEQFF,TGTGCCAGCAGTGATTCTCTGAGCTCCTACAATGAGCAGTTCTTC
TRBV5-1,TRBJ1-1,.,.,CASSLDSRDTEAFF,TGCGCCAGCAGCCTCGACAGTAGGGACACTGAAGCTTTCTTT
TRBV6-1,TRBJ2-7,TRBD2,.,CASSELAGYEQYF,TGTGCCAGCAGTGAACTAGCGGGCTACGAGCAGTACTTC
TRBV5-1,TRBJ2-1,.,.,CASSLDTNNEQFF,TGCGCCAGCAGCTTGGACACGAACAATGAGCAGTTCTTC
TRBV7-9,TRBJ2-2,TRBD1,.,CASSDDPPGQGTGELFF,TGTGCCAGCAGCGACGACCCCCCGGGACAGGGGACCGGGGAGCTGTTTTTT
TRBV3-1/TRBV3-2,TRBJ2-5,TRBD2,.,CASSQESLAGAKQETQYF,TGTGCCAGCAGCCAAGAAAGTTTAGCGGGGGCCAAACAAGAGACCCAGTACTTC
TRBV6-5,TRBJ1-5,.,.,CASIGRSNQPQHF,TGTGCCAGCATCGGCAGGAGCAATCAGCCCCAGCATTTT
TRBV2,TRBJ1-4,.,.,CAARIIANEKLFF,TGTGCGGCGAGGATAATAGCTAATGAAAAACTGTTTTTT
TRBV11-2,TRBJ1-2,.,.,CASSSAGTNNYGYTF,TGTGCCAGCAGTTCAGCCGGGACAAACAACTATGGCTACACCTTC
TRBV2,TRBJ1-2,TRBD1,.,CASRETGGGSYGYTF,TGTGCCAGCAGGGAGACAGGGGGTGGATCTTATGGCTACACCTTC
TRBV5-1,TRBJ2-7,.,.,CASSLIPRRGQGKTYEQYF,TGCGCCAGCAGCTTGATCCCACGCAGGGGTCAGGGAAAAACCTACGAGCAGTACTTC
TRBV7-3,TRBJ2-1,TRBD2,.,CASSLTGSLTSGVTNEQFF,TGTGCCAGCAGCTTAACGGGGTCCCTGACTAGCGGGGTAACAAATGAGCAGTTCTTC